This T cell receptor (beta chain) is from a study of blood T cells in healthy people across ages. A J-beta primer mix and a sample-barcoded 5' primer were used in a second PCR of about 7 to 12 cycles. TCRdb analysed the 5' RACE reads with MiXCR anew, one entry per CDR3 protein. The sample consists of 700,000 to 950,000 distinct CDR3 sequences, roughly 50% of them appearing once. Germline CDR1 and CDR2: MDHEN and SYDVKM. This CDR3 is 11 amino acids long. V lost 6 bases and J lost 7, with 7 bases in between. The study isolated at least 6.5 million PBMCs from each sample. Samples each had at least 5 micrograms of total RNA extracted.

The receptor was isolated from a man aged 30-40 years in good health. This sequence joins TRBV28 and TRBJ1-5; D gene uncertain. The sequenced sample consisted of blood. The CDR3 coding sequence is TGTGCCAGCAGACGGGAACAGCCCCAGCATTTT. This gives the protein CASRREQPQHF.